The 25 T cell receptor beta chains given below trace back to one sample, sequenced in a study of T cell responses to AZD1222 COVID-19 vaccine. Data came from immunoSEQ multiplex PCR; TCRdb stores just in-frame clones and leaves some out. The table includes 150,000 or so clones, 75% to 95% detected once. This specimen was peripheral blood, taken on day 0 of AZD1222 vaccination. These TCRs come from an adult in good health.

This chain connects TRBV7-2 to TRBJ1-2, with D possibly matching TRBD1 (6 bases). CDR3 size: 15 residues. Trimming removed 3 bases from V and 0 bases from J, with 11 bases in between. Germline V lookup: CDR1 SGHTA, CDR2 FQGNSA. The CDR3 sequence is CASSFPQGPNYGYTF. The CDR3 nucleotides read TGTGCCAGCAGCTTCCCACAGGGCCCTAACTATGGCTACACCTTC. Together with reference TRBV7-2 and TRBJ1-2, the CDR3 gives the full variable domain: GAGVSQSPSNKVTEKGKDVELRCDPISGHTALYWYRQSLGQGLEFLIYFQGNSAPDKSGLPSDRFSAERTGGSVSTLTIQRTQQEDSAVYLCASSFPQGPNYGYTFGSGTRLTVV.

V is TRBV28 and J is TRBJ2-7; 9 bases agree with TRBD1. V lost 0 bases and J lost 3; bases outside the gene matches: 3. The CDR3 contains 15 residues. Germline CDR1 is MDHEN and CDR2 is SYDVKM. The CDR3 protein is CASSLWGTGNYEQYF. In nucleotides, the CDR3 is TGTGCCAGCAGTTTATGGGGGACAGGGAACTACGAGCAGTACTTC.

This clone has only one observation. The chain recombines TRBV12-3 or TRBV12-4 with TRBJ1-1; the D is unclear. V was cut by 6 bases and J by 7 bases, with 9 bases left in between. There are 11 residues in the CDR3. CDR3 coding DNA: TGTGCCAGCAGCTATGATAGTGAAGCTTTCTTT. It translates to CASSYDSEAFF.

J is TRBJ2-1 and V is TRBV3-1 (or the pseudogene TRBV3-2), with 7 positions matching TRBD2. The CDR3 is 15 amino acids. The V gene's germline CDR1 is LGHDT and CDR2 YNNKEL (reference sequence). After removal of 4 bases from V and 10 bases from J, the junction contained 13 bases not matched to a gene. The CDR3 region is CASSLVGIPGGEQFF. DNA for the CDR3: TGTGCCAGCAGCCTCGTTGGGATCCCCGGGGGGGAGCAGTTCTTC.

The rearrangement links TRBV19 to TRBJ2-3; D is undetermined. The germline V gene has CDR1 LNHDA and CDR2 SQIVND (reference sequence). The CDR3 totals 14 residues. V lost 3 bases and J lost 0, with 7 bases in between. CDR3 amino acids: CASSMTWSTDTQYF. The CDR3 DNA is TGTGCCAGTAGTATGACGTGGAGCACAGATACGCAGTATTTT. The entire variable domain, with the rest obtained from reference TRBV19 and TRBJ2-3, is as follows: DGGITQSPKYLFRKEGQNVTLSCEQNLNHDAMYWYRQDPGQGLRLIYYSQIVNDFQKGDIAEGYSVSREKKESFPLTVTSAQKNPTAFYLCASSMTWSTDTQYFGPGTRLTVL.

The CDR3 sequence: CASSTGLENNEQFF. Written as DNA, the CDR3 is TGTGCCAGCAGCACCGGACTAGAGAACAATGAGCAGTTCTTC. This chain links TRBV5-6 with TRBJ2-1; 7 bases agree with TRBD2. Trimming cost V 4 bases and J 5 bases; bases outside gene matches: 6. This CDR3 contains 14 residues. CDR1 is SGHDT and CDR2 is YYEEEE in the germline V gene.

The chain recombines TRBV19 with TRBJ1-2, with 7 positions matching TRBD1. Trimming removed 5 bases from V and 3 bases from J; junction bases left unmatched: 3. CDR1 is LNHDA and CDR2 is SQIVND in the germline V gene (reference sequence). This CDR3 spans 13 amino acids. In DNA form, the CDR3 reads TGTGCCAGTAGTTTTACAGGGGACTATGGCTACACCTTC. Translated: CASSFTGDYGYTF.

This chain connects TRBV5-4 to TRBJ1-6; maybe TRBD1 (5 bases). This CDR3 region has 17 residues. Trimming left V 7 bases short and J 0 bases short, with 17 bases between. Germline CDR1 reads SGHNT; CDR2 reads YYREEE (reference sequence). DNA of the CDR3: TGTGCCAGCTTCGACAGTCGAAGGGGCTCCTATAATTCACCCCTCCACTTT. Translating it yields CASFDSRRGSYNSPLHF.

The chain has TRBV5-6 and TRBJ1-5; tentatively, D is TRBD1 (5 bases). The CDR3 has 15 residues. V lost 2 bases and J lost 5, with 14 bases in between. In germline, CDR1 is SGHDT, CDR2 YYEEEE. The CDR3 region is CASSFQYDRYQPQHF. The CDR3 DNA sequence: TGTGCCAGCAGCTTTCAATATGACAGATATCAGCCCCAGCATTTT.

The J gene is TRBJ1-1, the V gene TRBV29-1; no clear D. V lost 2 bases and J lost 1, with 8 bases in between. The CDR3 runs 13 residues. Germline assignment: CDR1 SQVTM and CDR2 ANQGSEA. The DNA of the CDR3 is TGCAGCGTTGAAAAGACTACGAACACTGAAGCTTTCTTT. Residues: CSVEKTTNTEAFF. The variable domain in full, with the rest retrieved from reference TRBV29-1 and TRBJ1-1, is SAVISQKPSRDICQRGTSLTIQCQVDSQVTMMFWYRQQPGQSLTLIATANQGSEATYESGFVIDKFPISRPNLTFSTLTVSNMSPEDSSIYLCSVEKTTNTEAFFGQGTRLTVV.

This clone was seen just once. The chain joins TRBV30 to TRBJ1-5, with D hard to call. CDR1 is GTSNPN, CDR2 SVGIG, per germline (reference sequence). The CDR3 runs to 13 residues. Trimming removed 1 base at V and 0 bases at J, with 4 bases between. DNA of the CDR3: TGTGCCTGGAGTGCTAGTAGCAATCAGCCCCAGCATTTT. This sequence encodes CAWSASSNQPQHF.

This clone was detected only once. This chain links TRBV28 with TRBJ1-1, with 7 bases that match TRBD1. Germline V gene lookup returns CDR1 MDHEN and CDR2 SYDVKM. CDR3 length equals 10 residues. V lost 10 bases, J lost 6 bases, and 2 bases stayed unmatched. CDR3 sequence reads: CATQGPEAFF. The CDR3 region has the DNA TGTGCCACACAGGGGCCTGAAGCTTTCTTT.

In DNA form, the CDR3 reads TGTGCTAGTGGTTTGGTAGGAGCAGCCCAAGAGACCCAGTACTTC. It is translated as CASGLVGAAQETQYF. The chain links TRBV12-5 to TRBJ2-5; D not certain. The CDR3 length is 15 residues. Between the trimmed V and J ends, which lost 0 bases and 1 base, there was a span of 9 bases. Germline CDR1 is LGHNT and CDR2 is FRNRAP.

This chain links TRBV2 with TRBJ2-3; D is possibly TRBD2 (6 bases). The germline V gene encodes CDR1 SNHLY and CDR2 FYNNEI. Trimming left V 8 bases short and J 2 bases short, with 11 bases between. The CDR3 runs 13 residues. DNA for the CDR3: TGTGCCAGCGCCAGGGAGGCCACAGATACGCAGTATTTT. It encodes CASAREATDTQYF.

The CDR3 spells CASRISDRADGYTF. Here the CDR3 DNA reads TGTGCCAGCAGGATCTCGGACAGAGCGGATGGCTACACCTTC. This rearrangement joins TRBV6-5 to TRBJ1-2, with D maybe TRBD1 (6 bases). This CDR3 region has 14 residues. CDR1 is MNHEY, CDR2 SVGAGI, per germline. The V end lost 6 bases, the J end lost 6 bases, and 17 bases lay between the germline ends.

The rearrangement links TRBV5-1 to TRBJ2-2; D remains unclear. The CDR3 is 15 amino acids. Per germline, CDR1 SGHRS and CDR2 YFSETQ. Trimming left V 0 bases short and J 0 bases short, with 6 bases between. The CDR3 DNA follows: TGCGCCAGCAGCTTGGACAACGCGAACACCGGGGAGCTGTTTTTT. Translation gives CASSLDNANTGELFF.

The chain employs TRBV7-9 and TRBJ2-7; the match to TRBD2 covers 13 bases. The CDR3 has 12 residues. With 4 bases clipped from V and 13 bases from J, the junction kept 4 bases outside the gene matches. CDR1 is SEHNR and CDR2 is FQNEAQ in the germline V gene (reference sequence). The chain's CDR3 is CASSYGTSGIYF. The CDR3 bases are TGTGCCAGCAGCTACGGGACTAGCGGGATCTACTTC.

The V gene is TRBV30, the J gene TRBJ2-3; TRBD2 is a possible D gene (6 bases). In germline, CDR1 is GTSNPN, CDR2 SVGIG (reference sequence). Trimming took 2 bases from V and 2 from J, leaving 11 bases between them. This CDR3 is 14 amino acids long. The CDR3 sequence is CAWSRDSYTDTQYF. The CDR3 region has the DNA TGTGCCTGGAGTCGGGACTCTTACACAGATACGCAGTATTTT.

With regard to this clone: The germline gene is not matched at one end of the junction; a read error may be the cause. The rearrangement uses TRBV2 and TRBJ2-7, with 10 bases aligning to TRBD1. Germline V gives CDR1 SNHLY, CDR2 FYNNEI. The CDR3 length is 16 residues. The CDR3 sequence is CASCEATTGGGNEQYF. CDR3 DNA: TGTGCCAGCTGTGAAGCGACGACAGGGGGCGGGAACGAGCAGTACTTC.

J is TRBJ1-2 and V is TRBV6-5; 9 nucleotides agree with TRBD1. The germline V gene has CDR1 MNHEY and CDR2 SVGAGI. The CDR3 is made up of 13 amino acids. J gave up 4 bases and V 6 bases, and 3 bases lay outside the gene matches. The CDR3, as DNA: TGTGCCAGCAGCCAGACAGGGGGCTATGGCTACACCTTC. The encoded protein is CASSQTGGYGYTF.

Note on this clone: One end of the junction does not line up with germline, which may come from a read error. The V call is TRBV7-2, the J call TRBJ1-1; D gene unclear. Per germline, CDR1 SGHTA and CDR2 FQGNSA. This CDR3 is 8 amino acids long. For the CDR3, the DNA is TGCCCCCTACCTGGGGCTTTCTTT. The encoded protein is CPLPGAFF.

Here the CDR3 reads CASSPQSSNYGYTF. CDR3 in DNA: TGTGCCAGCTCACCACAGAGCAGTAACTATGGCTACACCTTC. The rearrangement uses TRBV18 and TRBJ1-2, with D hard to call. The V end was cut by 1 base, the J end by 1 base, with 7 bases between. CDR3 size: 14 residues. In germline, CDR1 is KGHSH, CDR2 LQKENI.

The V and J genes are TRBV19 and TRBJ1-4; D is undetermined. Germline CDR1 and CDR2: LNHDA and SQIVND (reference sequence). The CDR3 has 14 residues. Trimming left V 3 bases short and J 7 bases short, with 12 bases between. This CDR3 reads CASSMEVLSEKLFF. CDR3 coding DNA: TGTGCCAGTAGTATGGAGGTATTAAGTGAAAAACTGTTTTTT.

J is TRBJ1-3 and V is TRBV7-9, with 7 bases identical to TRBD1. The CDR3 is made up of 15 amino acids. V gave up 0 bases and J gave up 4 bases; unmatched junction bases: 3. Germline V CDR1 and CDR2: SEHNR, FQNEAQ (reference sequence). In DNA form, the CDR3 reads TGTGCCAGCAGCTTAGCGGGACAGCCAGGAAACACCATATATTTT. Amino acids: CASSLAGQPGNTIYF. Looking up the rest from reference TRBV7-9 and TRBJ1-3 gives the full variable domain: DTGVSQNPRHKITKRGQNVTFRCDPISEHNRLYWYRQTLGQGPEFLTYFQNEAQLEKSRLLSDRFSAERPKGSFSTLEIQRTEQGDSAMYLCASSLAGQPGNTIYFGEGSWLTVV.

This sequence joins TRBV24-1 and TRBJ2-3; 11 nucleotides line up with TRBD2. The CDR3 extends over 17 amino acids. Trimming cost V 3 bases and J 6 bases; bases outside gene matches: 10. Germline V CDR1 and CDR2: KGHDR, SFDVKD. The CDR3 DNA reads as TGTGCCACCAGTGATGGGGGCCTGACTAGCGGGAAGGATACGCAGTATTTT. This translates into CATSDGGLTSGKDTQYF.